The entry below describes one T cell receptor beta chain. Its target is not known. This record comes from a study of cytomegalovirus exposure and HLA in healthy donors. Regarding the study as a whole: A later analysis found first-cohort TCR clusters tended to co-occur in the approximately 120 validation repertoires. Rarity characterized most TCR sequences, yet some public TCRs appeared in many donors.

Losses at the gene ends were 4 bases for V and 7 bases for J; bases not matched to a gene: 8. The CDR3 covers 15 residues. Germline V CDR1 and CDR2: KGHSH, LQKENI. Method: immunoSEQ multiplex PCR; TCRdb's copy keeps in-frame clones and lacks some. The sample yields approximately 270,000 clones, nearly 90% seen once. This clonotype was obtained from a woman aged 18-29 years in good health and CMV-seronegative. The chain has TRBV18 and TRBJ1-5; 9 bases fit TRBD1. Input material: PBMCs. The CDR3 sequence: CASSLLGTGLQPQHF. The CDR3 DNA reads as TGTGCCAGCTCACTACTAGGGACAGGGTTACAGCCCCAGCATTTT.